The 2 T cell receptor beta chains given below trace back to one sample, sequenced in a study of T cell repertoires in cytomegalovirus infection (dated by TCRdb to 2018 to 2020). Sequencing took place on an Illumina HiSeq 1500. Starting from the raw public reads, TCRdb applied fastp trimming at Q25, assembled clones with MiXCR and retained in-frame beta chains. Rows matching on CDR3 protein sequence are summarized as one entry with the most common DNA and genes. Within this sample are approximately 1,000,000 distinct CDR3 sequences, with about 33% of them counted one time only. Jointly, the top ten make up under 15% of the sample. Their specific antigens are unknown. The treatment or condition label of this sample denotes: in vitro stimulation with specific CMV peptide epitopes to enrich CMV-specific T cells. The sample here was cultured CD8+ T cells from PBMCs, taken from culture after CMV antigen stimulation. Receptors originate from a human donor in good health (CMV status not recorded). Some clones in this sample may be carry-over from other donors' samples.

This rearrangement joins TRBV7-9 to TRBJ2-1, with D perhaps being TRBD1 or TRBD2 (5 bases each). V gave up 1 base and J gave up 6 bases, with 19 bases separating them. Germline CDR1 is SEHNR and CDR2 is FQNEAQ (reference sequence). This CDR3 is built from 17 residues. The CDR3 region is CASSLVIRDGPGNEQFF. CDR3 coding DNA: TGTGCCAGCAGCTTAGTGATTAGGGACGGTCCGGGCAATGAGCAGTTCTTC.

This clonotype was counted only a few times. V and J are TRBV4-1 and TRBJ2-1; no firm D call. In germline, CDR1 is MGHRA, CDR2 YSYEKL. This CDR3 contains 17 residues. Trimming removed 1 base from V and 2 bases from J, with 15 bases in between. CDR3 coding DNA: TGCGCCAGCAGCCAAGCCGGAGATCTTGGGACCTACAATGAGCAGTTCTTC. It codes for CASSQAGDLGTYNEQFF.